These T cell receptor beta chains were read from a single sample in a study of CD8 T cell repertoires and HIV-1 epitope variants. No antigen is known for these receptors. Method: immunoSEQ multiplex PCR; TCRdb's copy keeps in-frame clones and lacks some. The data hold about 5,600 clones, with around 65% observed a single time. Sequenced: cultured CD8+ T cells derived from PBMCs. These receptors were taken from a male donor with HIV. CDR3s include the opening cysteine and the closing phenylalanine or tryptophan. Each record gives: V gene, D gene, clone size, J gene, CDR3 protein, CDR3 DNA. A D gene is named only where the DNA matches it firmly. Only some rows state a clone size, as once, few, many or a class for expanded clones.

TRBV7-9,TRBD2,once,TRBJ2-1,CASSLGASGLNNEQFF,TGTGCCAGCAGCTTAGGTGCTAGCGGGTTAAACAATGAGCAGTTCTTC
TRBV14,TRBD1,NA,TRBJ1-4,CASSHSTGRAGDLREKLFF,TGTGCCAGCAGCCATTCGACAGGGCGCGCAGGGGATTTACGCGAAAAACTGTTTTTT
TRBV9,TRBD2,NA,TRBJ2-5,CASSVAERGYQETQYF,TGTGCCAGCAGCGTAGCTGAGCGGGGCTACCAAGAGACCCAGTACTTC
TRBV5-4,TRBD1,few,TRBJ2-7,CASSGTGANEQYF,TGTGCCAGCAGCGGGACAGGGGCCAACGAGCAGTACTTC
TRBV4-2,NA,NA,TRBJ1-3,CASSQGVGAPGNTIYF,TGTGCCAGCAGCCAGGGGGTAGGGGCGCCTGGAAACACCATATATTTT
TRBV6-5,NA,NA,TRBJ2-5,CASSQGGPGETQYF,TGTGCCAGCAGTCAAGGTGGACCAGGGGAGACCCAGTACTTC
TRBV6-5,NA,NA,TRBJ1-2,CASSLHDRDGYTF,TGTGCCAGCAGTTTACACGATCGGGATGGCTACACCTTC
TRBV5-5,TRBD1,NA,TRBJ1-5,CASSFQGADQPQHF,TGTGCCAGCAGCTTCCAGGGGGCTGATCAGCCCCAGCATTTT
TRBV5-4,NA,few,TRBJ2-5,CASSLGGIQETQYF,TGTGCCAGCAGCTTGGGGGGGATCCAAGAGACCCAGTACTTC
TRBV7-6,TRBD2,NA,TRBJ2-7,CASSLVGGDPSYEQYF,TGTGCCAGCAGCTTAGTCGGGGGGGACCCCTCCTACGAGCAGTACTTC
TRBV15,NA,NA,TRBJ1-1,CATSRDRGMNTEAFF,TGTGCCACCAGCAGAGATAGGGGAATGAACACTGAAGCTTTCTTT
TRBV19,TRBD2,NA,TRBJ2-1,CASTHLTSGSRNEQFF,TGTGCCAGTACCCATCTCACTAGCGGGAGTCGGAATGAGCAGTTCTTC
TRBV6-5,TRBD1,NA,TRBJ2-7,CASRFRDRDNEQYF,TGTGCCAGCCGCTTCCGGGACAGGGACAACGAGCAGTACTTC
TRBV5-1,TRBD2,NA,TRBJ2-3,CASSARLAGGAPDTQYF,TGCGCCAGCAGCGCACGACTAGCGGGAGGGGCCCCAGATACGCAGTATTTT
TRBV5-6,NA,NA,TRBJ2-5,CASSTGGQETQYF,TGTGCCAGCAGCACTGGGGGTCAAGAGACCCAGTACTTC
TRBV2,NA,NA,TRBJ2-2,CASSELPGRTGELFF,TGTGCCAGCAGTGAGTTGCCGGGGAGGACCGGGGAGCTGTTTTTT
TRBV7-2,NA,NA,TRBJ1-5,CASSLGQTINQPQHF,TGTGCCAGCAGCCTAGGACAGACGATCAATCAGCCCCAGCATTTT
TRBV5-6,TRBD1,NA,TRBJ2-7,CASSPGTGGDEQYF,TGTGCCAGCAGCCCCGGGACAGGGGGCGACGAGCAGTACTTC
TRBV29-1,TRBD1,NA,TRBJ1-1,CSVFPGTGGGTEAFF,TGCAGCGTTTTCCCCGGGACAGGGGGTGGCACTGAAGCTTTCTTT
TRBV7-9,TRBD1,NA,TRBJ1-1,CASSLSGGSYEAFF,TGTGCCAGCAGCCTATCAGGGGGTAGCTATGAAGCTTTCTTT
TRBV7-9,NA,once,TRBJ2-3,CASRQGNTDTQYF,TGTGCCAGCAGGCAGGGAAACACAGATACGCAGTATTTT
TRBV19,NA,NA,TRBJ2-3,CASRPGPTDTQYF,TGTGCCAGTAGACCGGGGCCCACAGATACGCAGTATTTT
TRBV10-3,NA,NA,TRBJ2-1,CAISLSGLDKTNEQFF,TGTGCCATCAGTCTTTCGGGACTGGACAAGACCAATGAGCAGTTCTTC
TRBV27,NA,few,TRBJ2-7,CASLEGPGPLYEQYF,TGTGCCAGCCTCGAAGGACCAGGACCACTCTACGAGCAGTACTTC
TRBV27,TRBD2,NA,TRBJ2-4,CASSPRTSQAKNIQYF,TGTGCCAGCAGTCCCCGGACTAGCCAAGCCAAAAACATTCAGTACTTC
TRBV4-3,NA,NA,TRBJ1-2,CASSQDLSRGGYTF,TGCGCCAGCAGCCAAGATCTATCCCGCGGCGGCTACACCTTC
TRBV30,TRBD1,NA,TRBJ1-4,CAWSGDRWNEKLFF,TGTGCCTGGAGTGGGGACAGATGGAATGAAAAACTGTTTTTT
TRBV7-9,TRBD1,NA,TRBJ2-1,CASSLDRGLNEQFF,TGTGCCAGCAGCTTGGACAGGGGGCTCAATGAGCAGTTCTTC
TRBV10-1,TRBD2,NA,TRBJ2-3,CASSPREAGTDTQYF,TGCGCCAGCTCGCCACGGGAGGCAGGCACAGATACGCAGTATTTT
TRBV18,NA,medium-sized,TRBJ1-1,CASSPGANTEAFF,TGTGCCAGCTCACCAGGGGCGAACACTGAAGCTTTCTTT
TRBV6-5,NA,few,TRBJ2-3,CASSYRRQLGDTQYF,TGTGCCAGCAGTTACCGTCGTCAGTTGGGGGATACGCAGTATTTT